This T cell receptor beta chain was retrieved from a study of technical replicates of blood from a handful of donors. Here immunoSEQ multiplex PCR was the method, and the copy in TCRdb shows in-frame clones only, minus some. The sample has approximately 92,000 clones, roughly 96% seen once. Sequenced sample: T cells isolated from PBMCs. The clonotype was recovered from a human donor in good health.

The CDR3 sequence: CASSLAHDSRNYEQYF. The CDR3 bases are TGTGCCAGCAGCTTAGCGCACGACTCGAGAAACTACGAGCAGTACTTC. V gene TRBV7-6 combines with J gene TRBJ2-7; no clear D. CDR3 size: 16 residues. Per germline, CDR1 SGHVS and CDR2 FNYEAQ. The germline V and J ends were trimmed by 0 bases and 3 bases, with 15 bases remaining between them.